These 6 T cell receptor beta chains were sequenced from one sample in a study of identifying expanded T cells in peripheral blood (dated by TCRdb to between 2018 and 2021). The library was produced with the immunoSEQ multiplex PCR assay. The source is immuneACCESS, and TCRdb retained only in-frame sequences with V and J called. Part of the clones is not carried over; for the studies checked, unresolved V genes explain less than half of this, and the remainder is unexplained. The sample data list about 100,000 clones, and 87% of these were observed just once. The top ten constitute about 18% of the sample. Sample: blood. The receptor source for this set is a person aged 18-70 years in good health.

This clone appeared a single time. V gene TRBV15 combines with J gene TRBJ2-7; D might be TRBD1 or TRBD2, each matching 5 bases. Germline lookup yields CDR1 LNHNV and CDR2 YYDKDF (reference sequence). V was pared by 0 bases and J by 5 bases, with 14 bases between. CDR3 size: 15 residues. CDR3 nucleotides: TGTGCCACCAGCAGAGATCCGGGGCCCGGGGACGAGCAGTACTTC. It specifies CATSRDPGPGDEQYF. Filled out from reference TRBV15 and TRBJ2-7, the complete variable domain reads DAMVIQNPRYQVTQFGKPVTLSCSQTLNHNVMYWYQQKSSQAPKLLFHYYDKDFNNEADTPDNFQSRRPNTSFCFLDIRSPGLGDTAMYLCATSRDPGPGDEQYFGPGTRLTVT.

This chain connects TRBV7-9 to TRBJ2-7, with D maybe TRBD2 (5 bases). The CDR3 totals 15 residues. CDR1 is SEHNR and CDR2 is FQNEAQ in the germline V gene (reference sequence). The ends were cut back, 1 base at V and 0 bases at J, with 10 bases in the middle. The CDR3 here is CASSLGRGLSYEQYF. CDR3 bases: TGTGCCAGCAGCTTAGGCAGAGGGCTCTCCTACGAGCAGTACTTC.

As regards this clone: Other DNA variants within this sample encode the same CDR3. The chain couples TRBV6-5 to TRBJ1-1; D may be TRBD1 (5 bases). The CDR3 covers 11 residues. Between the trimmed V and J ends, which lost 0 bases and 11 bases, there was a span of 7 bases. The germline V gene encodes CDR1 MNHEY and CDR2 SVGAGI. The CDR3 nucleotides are TGTGCCAGCAGTTACTCAGGGGAGGCTTTCTTT. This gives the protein CASSYSGEAFF.

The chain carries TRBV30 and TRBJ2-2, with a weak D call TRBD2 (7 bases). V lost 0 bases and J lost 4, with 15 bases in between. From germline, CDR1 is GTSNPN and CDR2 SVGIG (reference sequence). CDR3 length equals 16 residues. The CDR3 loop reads CAWSVRGGGRTGELFF. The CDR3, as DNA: TGTGCCTGGAGTGTACGGGGAGGGGGTCGCACCGGGGAGCTGTTTTTT.

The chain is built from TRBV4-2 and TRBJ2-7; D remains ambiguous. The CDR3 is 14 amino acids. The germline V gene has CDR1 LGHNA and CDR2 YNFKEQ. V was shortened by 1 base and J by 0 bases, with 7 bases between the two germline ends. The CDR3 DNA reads TGTGCCAGCAGCCAAGTTGAGAGCTCCTACGAGCAGTACTTC. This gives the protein CASSQVESSYEQYF.

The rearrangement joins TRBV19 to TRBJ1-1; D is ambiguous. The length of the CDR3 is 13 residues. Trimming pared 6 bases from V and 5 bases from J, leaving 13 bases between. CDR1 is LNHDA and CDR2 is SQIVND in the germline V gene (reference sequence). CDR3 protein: CASRSNGNTEAFF. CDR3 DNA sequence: TGTGCCAGTAGATCGAACGGAAATACTGAAGCTTTCTTT.